One and the same sample provided the 31 T cell receptor beta chains below, sequenced in a study of T cells in Graves' hyperthyroidism and ophthalmopathy. Amplification yielded TCR beta CDR3 regions, with RNA transcripts as the source. RT-PCR in the first round (using the HTBI primer set) targeted the TCR CDR3. In TCRdb, the multiplex PCR reads were re-called with MiXCR into one record per CDR3 protein. The profile shows 490,000 or so distinct CDR3 sequences, about 20% of them singletons. Sequencing used blood. The receptor set was obtained from a man aged 35 to 55 with Graves' ophthalmopathy.

This clonotype was seen repeatedly, ten times or more. V gene TRBV30 combines with J gene TRBJ1-4; D uncertain. Looked up from germline, CDR1 is GTSNPN and CDR2 is SVGIG (reference sequence). The V gene lost 1 base and the J gene lost 5 bases, with 8 bases spanning the gap. The CDR3 extends over 13 amino acids. CDR3 coding DNA: TGTGCCTGGAGTGGATCGGACAATGAAAAACTGTTTTTT. It is translated as CAWSGSDNEKLFF.

This rearrangement joins TRBV20-1 to TRBJ2-1; D is ambiguous. In germline, CDR1 is DFQATT, CDR2 SNEGSKA (reference sequence). Trimming removed 2 bases from V and 0 bases from J, with 8 bases in between. This CDR3 has 14 residues. CDR3 sequence reads: CSARNLFSYNEQFF. CDR3 nucleotides: TGCAGTGCTAGAAACTTATTCTCCTACAATGAGCAGTTCTTC.

This clonotype was found many times. V and J are TRBV5-1 and TRBJ2-2; 9 bases are a match to TRBD2. The J segment lost 0 bases and the V segment lost 1 base, leaving 7 bases of the junction unmatched. CDR3 size: 18 residues. Germline loops: CDR1 SGHRS, CDR2 YFSETQ. CDR3 in amino acids: CASSLTSGSLTNTGELFF. The DNA of the CDR3 is TGCGCCAGCAGCTTGACTAGCGGGTCCCTTACGAACACCGGGGAGCTGTTTTTT.

Ten or more counts support this clonotype. The rearrangement joins TRBV2 to TRBJ2-3; D not resolved. The CDR3 has 11 residues. CDR1 and CDR2 (germline): SNHLY, FYNNEI. The ends were cut back, 7 bases at V and 6 bases at J, with 8 bases in the middle. CDR3 bases: TGTGCCAGCACCTATCATGATACGCAGTATTTT. It is translated as CASTYHDTQYF.

In this sample, this clonotype turned up once. The V call is TRBV19, the J call TRBJ1-2, with a weak D call TRBD1 (5 bases). The ends were cut back, 7 bases at V and 1 base at J, with 13 bases in the middle. CDR1 is LNHDA, CDR2 SQIVND, per germline (reference sequence). The CDR3 sequence is 14 residues long. The CDR3 is CASILDNRNYGYTF. DNA for the CDR3: TGTGCCAGTATCCTGGACAACCGTAACTATGGCTACACCTTC.

This clonotype came up a few times. The chain is built from TRBV20-1 and TRBJ1-6; TRBD1 aligns across 8 bases. The CDR3 runs 15 residues. With 5 bases clipped from V and 5 bases from J, the junction kept 8 bases outside the gene matches. CDR1 is DFQATT and CDR2 is SNEGSKA in the germline V gene (reference sequence). The CDR3 DNA is TGCAGTGCTCCAGAGCAGACAGGGGATAATTCACCCCTCCACTTT. It is translated as CSAPEQTGDNSPLHF.

V is TRBV7-3 and J is TRBJ2-7, with D perhaps TRBD2 (5 bases). The CDR3 has 14 residues. Per the germline V gene, CDR1 is SGHTA and CDR2 is FQGTGA. The V gene lost 5 bases and the J gene lost 4 bases, with 15 bases spanning the gap. CDR3 nucleotide sequence: TGTGCCAGCAGCCCGAGAGACTACCCTTACGAGCAGTACTTC. It encodes CASSPRDYPYEQYF.

This clonotype has more than one count but fewer than ten. The rearrangement joins TRBV3-1 to TRBJ2-1; 12 bases map to TRBD2. The CDR3 contains 16 residues. Germline CDR1 and CDR2: LGHDT and YNNKEL (reference sequence). Trimming cost V 4 bases and J 8 bases; bases outside gene matches: 9. The CDR3 coding sequence is TGTGCCAGCAGCCCATCGACTAGCGGGAGAGGGCATGAGCAGTTCTTC. This sequence encodes CASSPSTSGRGHEQFF.

J is TRBJ2-2 and V is TRBV6-5, with D unclear. In germline, CDR1 is MNHEY, CDR2 SVGAGI. This CDR3 comprises 15 residues. V was trimmed by 2 bases and J by 4 bases, leaving 11 bases between them. This CDR3 reads CASSYLRGSTGELFF. The DNA of the CDR3 is TGTGCCAGCAGTTACCTACGAGGTTCCACCGGGGAGCTGTTTTTT.

This clonotype was picked up a small number of times. The chain recombines TRBV19 with TRBJ2-1, with D possibly being TRBD1 (5 bases). With 3 bases removed from V and 2 bases from J, the gap between germline ends came to 11 bases. CDR1 is LNHDA and CDR2 is SQIVND in the germline V gene (reference sequence). The CDR3 runs 15 residues. The CDR3 loop reads CASSIAGNAYNEQFF. The CDR3 DNA sequence: TGTGCCAGTAGTATCGCAGGGAATGCCTACAATGAGCAGTTCTTC.

This clonotype turned up a few times. The rearrangement links TRBV28 to TRBJ1-2; 7 nucleotides line up with TRBD1. The CDR3 runs 15 residues. Per germline, CDR1 MDHEN and CDR2 SYDVKM. Losses at the gene ends were 6 bases for V and 0 bases for J; bases not matched to a gene: 7. The DNA for the CDR3 is TGTGCCAGCAGGAAACAGGGGTGGACTAACTATGGCTACACCTTC. This codes for CASRKQGWTNYGYTF.

This chain connects TRBV12-3 or TRBV12-4 to TRBJ1-1; 7 bases map to TRBD1. This CDR3 contains 17 residues. With V trimmed by 2 bases and J by 0 bases, 9 bases remained unmatched. In nucleotides, the CDR3 is TGTGCCAGCAGTTTATTGACAGGGCCGAGAATGAACACTGAAGCTTTCTTT. This translates into CASSLLTGPRMNTEAFF.

This clonotype was picked up many times. The chain has TRBV3-1 and TRBJ2-2; no firm D call. Germline values: CDR1 LGHDT, CDR2 YNNKEL (reference sequence). This CDR3 contains 13 residues. Trimming shortened V by 3 bases and J by 5 bases, and 7 bases separated the two germline ends. CDR3 sequence (DNA): TGTGCCAGCAGCCACCTTAATACCGGGGAGCTGTTTTTT. Its translation: CASSHLNTGELFF.

This chain links TRBV7-8 with TRBJ1-5; D not certain. V was clipped by 1 base and J by 2 bases, with 15 bases between them. Germline CDR1 is SGHVS and CDR2 is FQNEAQ. CDR3 size: 17 residues. The CDR3 sequence is CASSLVRLPGGNQPQHF. The DNA of the CDR3 is TGTGCCAGCAGCTTAGTGAGACTCCCTGGGGGCAATCAGCCCCAGCATTTT.

The chain joins TRBV27 to TRBJ2-1, with TRBD2 matching 10 bases. The V gene's germline CDR1 is MNHEY and CDR2 SMNVEV (reference sequence). V lost 6 bases and J lost 7; bases outside the gene matches: 15. This CDR3 spans 17 amino acids. The CDR3 region is CASSLRILAGAWNEQFF. The CDR3 DNA reads as TGTGCCAGCAGCCTTCGGATCCTAGCGGGAGCCTGGAATGAGCAGTTCTTC.

There are a few counts of this clonotype. This chain uses TRBV7-9 with TRBJ2-7, with 10 positions matching TRBD2. The CDR3 totals 16 residues. The ends lost 4 bases at V and 3 bases at J; junction bases unmatched: 9. Germline CDR1 reads SEHNR; CDR2 reads FQNEAQ (reference sequence). CDR3 in amino acids: CASSSWTSGENYEQYF. The CDR3 region has the DNA TGTGCCAGCAGCTCCTGGACTAGCGGAGAAAACTACGAGCAGTACTTC. The entire variable domain, with the rest obtained from reference TRBV7-9 and TRBJ2-7, is as follows: DTGVSQNPRHKITKRGQNVTFRCDPISEHNRLYWYRQTLGQGPEFLTYFQNEAQLEKSRLLSDRFSAERPKGSFSTLEIQRTEQGDSAMYLCASSSWTSGENYEQYFGPGTRLTVT.

The rearrangement joins TRBV18 to TRBJ2-5; D is perhaps TRBD1 or TRBD2 (5 bases each). CDR1 KGHSH and CDR2 LQKENI come from the germline V gene. V was shortened by 3 bases and J by 6 bases, with 20 bases between the two germline ends. The CDR3 sequence is 16 residues long. CDR3 sequence reads: CASSPQDRQTGKTQYF. CDR3 in DNA: TGTGCCAGCTCACCGCAAGACCGACAGACCGGGAAGACCCAGTACTTC.

This clonotype was picked up a small number of times. The CDR3 sequence: CASSQATGGLETQYF. Written as DNA, the CDR3 is TGTGCCAGCAGCCAAGCGACAGGGGGATTGGAGACCCAGTACTTC. The chain employs TRBV4-2 and TRBJ2-5; 9 bases align to TRBD1. Germline V CDR1 and CDR2: LGHNA, YNFKEQ. The J segment lost 5 bases and the V segment lost 1 base, leaving 5 bases of the junction unmatched. This CDR3 is 15 amino acids long.

V and J are TRBV12-3 or TRBV12-4 and TRBJ1-1; D gene ambiguous. Trimming took off 8 bases at V and 0 bases at J, with 4 bases between the two ends. The CDR3 has 11 residues. The CDR3 DNA sequence: TGTGCCAGCCTCTTGAACACTGAAGCTTTCTTT. It encodes CASLLNTEAFF.

This clonotype was counted a few times. The V call is TRBV19, the J call TRBJ1-5; 10 nucleotides line up with TRBD1. CDR1 is LNHDA, CDR2 SQIVND, per germline (reference sequence). V shed 6 bases, J shed 6 bases, and the junction held 8 bases outside the gene matches. The CDR3 spans 15 residues. CDR3 nucleotide sequence: TGTGCCAGTAGGGGGGACAGGGGTCCCTTTCAGCCCCAGCATTTT. Translating it yields CASRGDRGPFQPQHF.

The rearrangement uses TRBV27 and TRBJ2-7, with 11 bases aligning to TRBD2. The V segment lost 3 bases and the J segment 6 bases; nucleotides outside the gene matches: 7. Germline-derived CDR1 and CDR2 are MNHEY and SMNVEV (reference sequence). The CDR3 length is 15 residues. CDR3 DNA sequence: TGTGCCAGCAGTTTTATAGCGGGAGGGCCTGGCGAGCAGTACTTC. This gives the protein CASSFIAGGPGEQYF.

This clonotype has more than one count but fewer than ten. V usage is TRBV24-1 and J usage is TRBJ2-1; no clear D gene. Germline CDR1 reads KGHDR; CDR2 reads SFDVKD. Trimming left V 5 bases short and J 8 bases short, with 12 bases between. CDR3 length: 13 residues. The CDR3 region has the DNA TGTGCCACCAGTGCCCGCCACAGCGATGAGCAGTTCTTC. Its protein is CATSARHSDEQFF.

The table lists this clonotype with many counts. The genes are TRBV28 and TRBJ1-4; D might be TRBD1 (5 bases). This CDR3 comprises 14 residues. Trimming shortened V by 10 bases and J by 7 bases, and 19 bases separated the two germline ends. Per the germline V gene, CDR1 is MDHEN and CDR2 is SYDVKM. In nucleotides, the CDR3 is TGTGCCACGGCCGTCTCAGGGTCGGGTGAAAAACTGTTTTTT. This gives the protein CATAVSGSGEKLFF.

This clonotype was counted between two and nine times. The chain links TRBV20-1 to TRBJ1-2, with D perhaps TRBD1 (6 bases). The CDR3 runs 15 residues. Germline loops: CDR1 DFQATT, CDR2 SNEGSKA (reference sequence). CDR3 nucleotide sequence: TGCAGGGTCGCCCTCCCGGACAGACCGGACTATGGCTACACCTTC. It codes for CRVALPDRPDYGYTF.

The chain links TRBV6-5 to TRBJ2-1, with 8 positions matching TRBD2. V shed 0 bases and J 4 bases; nucleotides not matched to a gene: 5. The CDR3 runs to 16 residues. Germline-derived CDR1 and CDR2 are MNHEY and SVGAGI. The CDR3 loop reads CASSYSILAEYNEQFF. CDR3 sequence (DNA): TGTGCCAGCAGTTACTCGATACTAGCGGAGTACAATGAGCAGTTCTTC.

In its sample, this clonotype was seen many times. This chain links TRBV2 with TRBJ2-3; D unresolved. Germline V lookup: CDR1 SNHLY, CDR2 FYNNEI. The CDR3 length is 13 residues. Trimming stripped 8 bases from V and 2 bases from J, with 11 bases between. The CDR3 reads CASHRAFTDTQYF. For the CDR3, the DNA is TGTGCCAGCCATCGGGCGTTCACAGATACGCAGTATTTT.

CDR3 bases: TGTGCCAGCAGTGTCTCCTCACCCGGGGGGGCTATAAACTATGGCTACACCTTC. Translation gives CASSVSSPGGAINYGYTF. The chain has TRBV2 and TRBJ1-2, with D possibly matching TRBD1 (6 bases). The CDR3 length is 18 residues. Germline V gene lookup returns CDR1 SNHLY and CDR2 FYNNEI. Trimming removed 4 bases from V and 2 bases from J, with 23 bases in between.

This clonotype was recorded many times. V is TRBV20-1 and J is TRBJ1-2, with D tentatively TRBD1 (5 bases). Trimming took off 5 bases at V and 8 bases at J, with 15 bases between the two ends. The CDR3 runs 12 residues. Per germline, CDR1 DFQATT and CDR2 SNEGSKA (reference sequence). The CDR3 sequence is CSAWDRGDGYTF. The CDR3 DNA is TGCAGTGCTTGGGATCGGGGGGACGGCTACACCTTC.

This clonotype occurred many times. The chain links TRBV7-3 to TRBJ2-1, with D possibly matching TRBD2 (5 bases). Germline CDR1 and CDR2: SGHTA and FQGTGA. Trimming removed 4 bases from V and 9 bases from J, with 19 bases in between. This CDR3 is 15 amino acids long. The CDR3 region is CASSSGNRKGGEQFF. The CDR3 nucleotides read TGTGCCAGCAGCTCCGGGAACCGAAAAGGCGGTGAGCAGTTCTTC.

The V call is TRBV24-1, the J call TRBJ1-5; weak D call: TRBD1 (5 bases). The CDR3 has 16 residues. The germline CDR1 and CDR2 sequences are KGHDR and SFDVKD. Trimming shortened V by 6 bases and J by 4 bases, and 18 bases separated the two germline ends. The CDR3 sequence is CATSRGGGRENQPQHF. In DNA form, the CDR3 reads TGTGCCACCAGTCGTGGCGGGGGACGCGAGAATCAGCCCCAGCATTTT.

This clonotype was seen many times. The chain links TRBV12-3 or TRBV12-4 to TRBJ2-7, with a possible D match to TRBD1 (6 bases). This CDR3 contains 14 residues. V was trimmed by 9 bases and J by 6 bases, leaving 21 bases between them. CDR3: CARRDGQTVGEQYF. The CDR3 region has the DNA TGTGCCAGAAGAGATGGACAGACGGTGGGCGAGCAGTACTTC.